The entry below gives a single T cell receptor beta chain sequence along with its context. Its antigen is not identified. V was cut by 2 bases and J by 8 bases, with 15 bases left in between. In germline, CDR1 is PRHDT, CDR2 FYEKMQ (reference sequence). CDR3 length: 14 residues. The data are from a study of cytomegalovirus exposure and HLA in healthy donors. At the level of the study: It was reported in a later analysis that the roughly 120 validation repertoires used the same platform as the approximately 670 first-cohort repertoires.

Whole-study results and caveats: Most TCR sequences were uncommon, yet certain public TCRs appeared in many donors. Three CMV-associated chains proved CMV antigen-specific in vitro. Listed as cytomegalovirus-associated were roughly 180 TCR beta chains.

Using immunoSEQ multiplex PCR, the repertoire was profiled, and TCRdb retains in-frame clones only, with some absent. The profile shows roughly 100,000 clones, around 90% of them singletons. The sequence derives from a woman aged 18-29 years in good health and CMV-seropositive. The specimen sequenced was PBMCs. This chain joins TRBV13 and TRBJ1-2, with D maybe TRBD1 (6 bases). The CDR3 region is CASSLSGGAPGYTF. The CDR3 coding sequence is TGTGCCAGCAGCTTATCTGGGGGGGCGCCGGGCTACACCTTC.